The clone carrying this T cell receptor (beta chain) has a single count. Antigen unknown. These data originate in a study of cytomegalovirus exposure and HLA in healthy donors. Whole-study findings and limits: In a later analysis, DRB1 alleles had the most associated TCRs; HLA-C alleles the fewest. Trimming of TCR beta V- and J-genes showed a link, identified in a later analysis, to a missense DCLRE1C variant. Presence/absence analysis assumed near-uniform sequencing depth across donors. It is likely that the observed cluster of highly shared sequence variants was a sequencing artifact.

The PCR employed 60 Vbeta primers together with 13 Jbeta primers. Sequenced by immunoSEQ multiplex PCR; TCRdb stores in-frame clones only, minus some. This sample has about 140,000 clones, with around 79% found just once. The CDR3 totals 16 residues. Losses at the gene ends were 5 bases for V and 3 bases for J; bases not matched to a gene: 10. The germline V gene encodes CDR1 MGHDK and CDR2 SYGVNS. The specimen was PBMCs. The TCR was taken from a woman aged 45-60 years in good health and CMV-seropositive. The V gene is TRBV25-1, the J gene TRBJ1-2; TRBD1 agrees at 9 bases. The DNA for the CDR3 is TGTGCCAGCAGTTACCGGGACAGGGTTCAGGACTATGGCTACACCTTC. It yields the protein CASSYRDRVQDYGYTF.